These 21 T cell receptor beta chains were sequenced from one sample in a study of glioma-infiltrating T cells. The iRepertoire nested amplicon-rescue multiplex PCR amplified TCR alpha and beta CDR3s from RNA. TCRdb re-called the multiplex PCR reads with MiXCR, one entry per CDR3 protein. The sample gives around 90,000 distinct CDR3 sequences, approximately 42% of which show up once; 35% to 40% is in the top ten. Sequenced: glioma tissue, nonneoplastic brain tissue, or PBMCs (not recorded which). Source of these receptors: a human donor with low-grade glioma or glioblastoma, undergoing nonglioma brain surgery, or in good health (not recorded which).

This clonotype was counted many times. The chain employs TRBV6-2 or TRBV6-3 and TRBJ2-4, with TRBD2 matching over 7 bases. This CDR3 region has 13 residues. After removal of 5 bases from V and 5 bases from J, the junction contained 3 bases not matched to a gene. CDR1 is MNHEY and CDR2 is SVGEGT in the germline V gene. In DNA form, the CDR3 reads TGTGCCAGCAGTGCGGGAGCAGAAAACATTCAGTACTTC. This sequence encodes CASSAGAENIQYF.

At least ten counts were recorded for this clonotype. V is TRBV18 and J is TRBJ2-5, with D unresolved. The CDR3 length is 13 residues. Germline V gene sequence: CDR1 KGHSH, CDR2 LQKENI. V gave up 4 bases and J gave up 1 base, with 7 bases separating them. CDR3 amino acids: CASSHLAQETQYF. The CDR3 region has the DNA TGTGCCAGCTCACACCTTGCCCAAGAGACCCAGTACTTC.

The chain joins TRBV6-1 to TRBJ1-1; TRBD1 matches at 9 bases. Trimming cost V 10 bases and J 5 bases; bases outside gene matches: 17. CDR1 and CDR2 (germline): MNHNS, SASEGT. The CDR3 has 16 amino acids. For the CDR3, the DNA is TGTGCCATAGGGGAGAGGGCGGACAGGGGACGTACTGAAGCTTTCTTT. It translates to CAIGERADRGRTEAFF.

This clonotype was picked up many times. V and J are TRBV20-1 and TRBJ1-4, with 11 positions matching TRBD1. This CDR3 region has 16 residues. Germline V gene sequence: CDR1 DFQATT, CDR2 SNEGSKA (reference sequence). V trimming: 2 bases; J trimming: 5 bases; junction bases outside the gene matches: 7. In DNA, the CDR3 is TGCAGTGCTAGACCCGGGACAGGGGGACAAAATGAAAAACTGTTTTTT. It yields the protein CSARPGTGGQNEKLFF.

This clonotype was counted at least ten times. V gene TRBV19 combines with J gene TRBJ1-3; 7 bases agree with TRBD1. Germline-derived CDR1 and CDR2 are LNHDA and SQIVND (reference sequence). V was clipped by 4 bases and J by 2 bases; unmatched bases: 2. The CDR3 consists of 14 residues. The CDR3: CASSSQGAGNTIYF. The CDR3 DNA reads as TGTGCCAGTAGTAGTCAGGGGGCTGGAAACACCATATATTTT. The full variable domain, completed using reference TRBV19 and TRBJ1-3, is DGGITQSPKYLFRKEGQNVTLSCEQNLNHDAMYWYRQDPGQGLRLIYYSQIVNDFQKGDIAEGYSVSREKKESFPLTVTSAQKNPTAFYLCASSSQGAGNTIYFGEGSWLTVV.

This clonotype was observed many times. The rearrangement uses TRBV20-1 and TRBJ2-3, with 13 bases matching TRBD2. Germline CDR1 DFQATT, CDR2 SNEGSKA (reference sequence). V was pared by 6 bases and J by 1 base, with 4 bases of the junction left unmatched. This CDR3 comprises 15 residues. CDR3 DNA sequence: TGCAGTGCCGAGGGACTAGCGGGGCGCACAGATACGCAGTATTTT. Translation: CSAEGLAGRTDTQYF.

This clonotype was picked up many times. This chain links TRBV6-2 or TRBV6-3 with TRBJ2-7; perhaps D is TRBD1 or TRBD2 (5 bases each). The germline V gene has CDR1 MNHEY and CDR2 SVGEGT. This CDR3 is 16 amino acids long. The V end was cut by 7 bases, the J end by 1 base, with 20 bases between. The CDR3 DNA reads TGTGCCAGCACTAGGGACCGCCGAGAGAGGTCCTACGAGCAGTACTTC. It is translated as CASTRDRRERSYEQYF.

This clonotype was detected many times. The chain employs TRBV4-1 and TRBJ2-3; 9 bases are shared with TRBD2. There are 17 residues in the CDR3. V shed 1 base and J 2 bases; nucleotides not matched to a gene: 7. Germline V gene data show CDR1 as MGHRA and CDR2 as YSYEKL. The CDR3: CASSQASRTSATDTQYF. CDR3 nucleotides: TGCGCCAGCAGCCAAGCGTCCCGGACTAGCGCCACAGATACGCAGTATTTT.

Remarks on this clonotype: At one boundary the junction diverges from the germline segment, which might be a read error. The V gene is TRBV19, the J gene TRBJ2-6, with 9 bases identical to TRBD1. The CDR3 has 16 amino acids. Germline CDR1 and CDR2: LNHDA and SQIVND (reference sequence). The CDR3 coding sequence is TGTGCCGGTAGTATTACAGGGGGCTATGGGGCCAACGTCCTGACTTTC. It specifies CAGSITGGYGANVLTF.

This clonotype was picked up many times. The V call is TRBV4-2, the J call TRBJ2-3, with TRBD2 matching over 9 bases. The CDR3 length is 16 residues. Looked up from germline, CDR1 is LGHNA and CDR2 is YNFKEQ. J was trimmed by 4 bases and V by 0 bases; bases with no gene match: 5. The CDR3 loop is CASSQEAGGLADTQYF. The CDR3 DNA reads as TGTGCCAGCAGCCAAGAGGCGGGGGGGCTGGCAGATACGCAGTATTTT.

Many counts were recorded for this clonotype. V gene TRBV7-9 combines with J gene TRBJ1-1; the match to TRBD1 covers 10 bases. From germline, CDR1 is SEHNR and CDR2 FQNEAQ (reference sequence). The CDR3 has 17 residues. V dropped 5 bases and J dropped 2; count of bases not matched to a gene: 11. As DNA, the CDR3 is TGTGCCAGCAGCCCGACGGCCCTGACAGGGGGCAACACTGAAGCTTTCTTT. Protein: CASSPTALTGGNTEAFF.

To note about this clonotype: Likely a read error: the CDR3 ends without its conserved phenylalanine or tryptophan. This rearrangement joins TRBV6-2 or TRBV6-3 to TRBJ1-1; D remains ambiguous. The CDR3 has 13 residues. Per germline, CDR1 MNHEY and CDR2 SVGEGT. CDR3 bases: TGTACCAGCAGCATAAGTTGGCGCACTGAAGCTTTCCTT. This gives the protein CTSSISWRTEAFL.

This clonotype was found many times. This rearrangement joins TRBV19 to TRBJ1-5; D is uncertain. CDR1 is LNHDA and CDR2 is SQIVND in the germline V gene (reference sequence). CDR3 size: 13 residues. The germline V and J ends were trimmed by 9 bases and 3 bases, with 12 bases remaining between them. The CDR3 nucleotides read TGTGCCAGCAAAAAAAGGGTCAATCAGCCCCAGCATTTT. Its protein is CASKKRVNQPQHF.

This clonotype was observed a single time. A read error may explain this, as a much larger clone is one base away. CDR3 residues: CGAQTGIREQYF. The CDR3, as DNA: TGCGGCGCCCAGACAGGGATTCGCGAGCAGTACTTC. The J gene is TRBJ2-7, the V gene TRBV29-1; 7 bases fit TRBD1. The CDR3 is 12 amino acids. CDR1 SQVTM and CDR2 ANQGSEA come from the germline V gene.

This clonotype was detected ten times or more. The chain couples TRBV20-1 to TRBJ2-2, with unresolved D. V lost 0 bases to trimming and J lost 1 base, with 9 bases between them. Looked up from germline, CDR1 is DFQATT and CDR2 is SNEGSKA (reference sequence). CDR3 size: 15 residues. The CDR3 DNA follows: TGCAGTGCTAGAGATATGACCCGGAACACCGGGGAGCTGTTTTTT. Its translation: CSARDMTRNTGELFF.

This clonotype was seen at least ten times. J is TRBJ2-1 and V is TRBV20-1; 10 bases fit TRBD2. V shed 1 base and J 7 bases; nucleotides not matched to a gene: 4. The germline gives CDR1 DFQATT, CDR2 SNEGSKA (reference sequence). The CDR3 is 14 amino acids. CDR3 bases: TGCAGTGCTAGAGGAGCGGGGGGGCCTAATGAGCAGTTCTTC. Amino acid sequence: CSARGAGGPNEQFF.

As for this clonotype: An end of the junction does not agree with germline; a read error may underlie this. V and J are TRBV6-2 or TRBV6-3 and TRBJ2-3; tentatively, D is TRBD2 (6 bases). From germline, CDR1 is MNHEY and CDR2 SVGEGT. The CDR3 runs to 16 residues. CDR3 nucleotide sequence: TGTGCCAGCAGGGACTATGACGACAGAAGCAAAGATACGCAGTATTTT. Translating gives CASRDYDDRSKDTQYF.

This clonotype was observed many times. The CDR3 is CASSEAPGGSGANVLTF. CDR3 nucleotide sequence: TGTGCCAGCAGTGAGGCCCCAGGGGGTTCTGGGGCCAACGTCCTGACTTTC. The chain joins TRBV25-1 to TRBJ2-6; 7 nucleotides agree with TRBD1. This CDR3 is 17 amino acids long. CDR1 is MGHDK, CDR2 SYGVNS, per germline. The V and J ends lost 3 bases and 1 base, in that order; junction bases with no gene match: 6.

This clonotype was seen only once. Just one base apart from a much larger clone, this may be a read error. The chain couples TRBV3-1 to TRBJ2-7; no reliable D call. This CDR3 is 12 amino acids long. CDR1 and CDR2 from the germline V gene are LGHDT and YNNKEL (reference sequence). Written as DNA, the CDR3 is TGTGCCGGCAGCCACCGCGGCTACGAGCAGTACTTC. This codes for CAGSHRGYEQYF.

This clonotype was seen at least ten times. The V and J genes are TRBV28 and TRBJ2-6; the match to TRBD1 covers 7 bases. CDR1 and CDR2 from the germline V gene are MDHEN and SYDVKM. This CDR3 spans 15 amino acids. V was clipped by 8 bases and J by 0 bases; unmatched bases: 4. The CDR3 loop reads CASGGQISGANVLTF. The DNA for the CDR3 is TGTGCCAGCGGGGGACAGATCTCTGGGGCCAACGTCCTGACTTTC.

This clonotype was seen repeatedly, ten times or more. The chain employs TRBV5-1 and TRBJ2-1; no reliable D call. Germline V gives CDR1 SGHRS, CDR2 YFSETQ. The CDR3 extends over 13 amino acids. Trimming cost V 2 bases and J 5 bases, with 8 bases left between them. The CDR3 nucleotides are TGCGCCAGCAGCTTTGGCGTGAACAATGAGCAGTTCTTC. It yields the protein CASSFGVNNEQFF.